This T cell receptor beta chain was profiled in a study of T cells expressing NK-cell markers. Study in general: From sorted CD3+CD56+NKG2C+, CD3+CD56+NKG2C- and CD3+CD56-NKG2C+ T cells came the TCR beta repertoires. Study findings and constraints: There remained a lack of clarity about HCMV specificity of expanded NKG2C+ T cell clones. Of CD8+ T cells, about 1.0-8% belonged to dominant NKG2C+ clonotypes in five to seven donors.

Template switching by 5'RACE with UMIs generated the TCR beta cDNA. Reprocessing the 5' RACE reads, TCRdb reports a single entry for every CDR3 protein and omits DNA. The listing records a few hundred thousand distinct CDR3 sequences. The CDR3 is 13 residues long. Germline V gives CDR1 LGHNT, CDR2 FRNRAP. As for this clonotype: Its specificity is not known.

The sequence came from a woman aged 45-65 years in good health. The chain joins TRBV12-5 to TRBJ2-2; the TCRdb D gene call, TRBD1, has no DNA to confirm it. The sample taken for sequencing was blood T cells: a sorted CD56 or NKG2C T cell subset, CD4+ or CD8+ T cells, or bulk PBMC T cells (not recorded which). CDR3 in amino acids: CASGLPPEGRQFF.